Following are 26 T cell receptor beta chains from one sample sequenced in a study of T cells in Graves' hyperthyroidism and ophthalmopathy. RNA transcripts served as the template for amplifying TCR beta CDR3 regions. TCR CDR3 underwent first-round RT-PCR with the HTBI primer set. MiXCR, applied by TCRdb to the multiplex PCR reads, yields one record per CDR3 protein. The repertoire has roughly 240,000 distinct CDR3 sequences, 16% of them found once; the top ten carry about 29%. Source material: blood. These TCRs come from a woman aged 18-29 years with Graves' ophthalmopathy.

In this sample, this clonotype turned up many times. The J gene is TRBJ1-2, the V gene TRBV6-5; 8 bases match TRBD1. Trimming cost V 0 bases and J 4 bases; bases outside gene matches: 4. The CDR3 is made up of 15 amino acids. CDR1 is MNHEY and CDR2 is SVGAGI in the germline V gene. CDR3 in amino acids: CASSYSSGQVYGYTF. DNA for the CDR3: TGTGCCAGCAGTTACTCATCGGGACAGGTCTATGGCTACACCTTC.

The chain has TRBV4-3 and TRBJ2-3; 7 positions agree with TRBD2. The V segment lost 0 bases and the J segment 4 bases; nucleotides outside the gene matches: 7. Germline lookup yields CDR1 LGHNA and CDR2 YSLEER. This CDR3 region has 16 residues. CDR3 bases: TGCGCCAGCAGCCAAGATGCCAGCGGGGTGCCAGATACGCAGTATTTT. It specifies CASSQDASGVPDTQYF.

This clonotype was counted at least ten times. CDR3 sequence: CAWSVHRNTEAFF. CDR3 bases: TGTGCCTGGAGTGTACACCGGAACACTGAAGCTTTCTTT. The rearrangement uses TRBV30 and TRBJ1-1; no firm D call. Trimming left V 0 bases short and J 1 base short, with 6 bases between. There are 13 residues in the CDR3. Germline V gives CDR1 GTSNPN, CDR2 SVGIG (reference sequence). The full variable domain, in which reference TRBV30 and TRBJ1-1 provide the parts outside the CDR3, is SQTIHQWPATLVQPVGSPLSLECTVEGTSNPNLYWYRQAAGRGLQLLFYSVGIGQISSEVPQNLSASRPQDRQFILSSKKLLLSDSGFYLCAWSVHRNTEAFFGQGTRLTVV.

The chain has TRBV2 and TRBJ2-7, with D maybe TRBD2 (5 bases). This CDR3 has 18 amino acids. CDR1 is SNHLY and CDR2 is FYNNEI in the germline V gene. With 5 bases removed from V and 2 bases from J, the gap between germline ends came to 25 bases. The CDR3 sequence is CASSFTSGVTGEPYEQYF. DNA for the CDR3: TGTGCCAGCAGTTTTACTAGTGGGGTTACCGGGGAGCCCTACGAGCAGTACTTC.

Only a few counts were recorded for this clonotype. V usage is TRBV27 and J usage is TRBJ2-7; 10 positions match TRBD1. J was trimmed by 3 bases and V by 2 bases; bases with no gene match: 7. This CDR3 contains 16 residues. Germline assignment: CDR1 MNHEY and CDR2 SMNVEV (reference sequence). CDR3 in DNA: TGTGCCAGCAGTTTAAGGGGGACAGGGGTAGTCTACGAGCAGTACTTC. It encodes CASSLRGTGVVYEQYF.

This clonotype occurred many times. The chain carries TRBV2 and TRBJ2-7, with unresolved D. This CDR3 region has 12 residues. Germline loops: CDR1 SNHLY, CDR2 FYNNEI. Trimming removed 3 bases at V and 2 bases at J, with 5 bases between. The CDR3: CASSDGAYEQYF. For the CDR3, the DNA is TGTGCCAGCAGTGACGGAGCCTACGAGCAGTACTTC.

This clonotype showed up many times. V usage is TRBV12-3 or TRBV12-4 and J usage is TRBJ1-2, with D unclear. The V gene lost 1 base and the J gene lost 4 bases, with 13 bases spanning the gap. The CDR3 sequence is 15 residues long. The CDR3 sequence: CASSLGPQTLYGYTF. DNA of the CDR3: TGTGCCAGCAGTTTAGGTCCCCAAACCCTCTATGGCTACACCTTC.

This clonotype has ten or more counts. The CDR3 DNA is TGTGCCAGCAGTTTATCCTCACTTTATAGCAATCAGCCCCAGCATTTT. The encoded protein is CASSLSSLYSNQPQHF. The chain joins TRBV12-3 or TRBV12-4 to TRBJ1-5, with D hard to call. The CDR3 sequence is 16 residues long. Trimming removed 2 bases from V and 0 bases from J, with 11 bases in between.

A remark on this clonotype: A much more abundant neighbour one base away suggests this may be a read error. This chain links TRBV7-9 with TRBJ2-2; D possibly corresponds to TRBD1 (5 bases). CDR3 length: 13 amino acids. Per the germline V gene, CDR1 is SEHNR and CDR2 is FQNEAQ (reference sequence). CDR3 sequence: CANSLQATGELFF. The CDR3 coding sequence is TGTGCCAACAGCTTACAGGCCACCGGGGAGCTGTTTTTT.

This clonotype was seen ten or more times. The rearrangement links TRBV5-5 to TRBJ1-2, with 10 nucleotides matching TRBD1. Germline V CDR1 and CDR2: SGHKS, YYEKEE (reference sequence). Unmatched junction bases numbered 4, after V lost 2 bases and J lost 3 bases. This CDR3 spans 15 amino acids. CDR3 bases: TGTGCCAGCAGCTTCCAGACAGGGGGCGACTATGGCTACACCTTC. Encoded protein: CASSFQTGGDYGYTF.

The table lists this clonotype with many counts. The chain carries TRBV4-1 and TRBJ2-7; possible D gene TRBD1, 6 bases. The CDR3 has 16 amino acids. Germline V gene lookup returns CDR1 MGHRA and CDR2 YSYEKL. With 0 bases removed from V and 2 bases from J, the gap between germline ends came to 14 bases. The CDR3 here is CASSQDLGDITYEQYF. CDR3 coding DNA: TGCGCCAGCAGCCAAGATCTGGGGGACATAACCTACGAGCAGTACTTC.

The chain joins TRBV15 to TRBJ2-5; D might be TRBD1 or TRBD2, each matching 5 bases. The CDR3 runs 18 residues. V lost 1 base and J lost 5, with 23 bases in between. Germline V gene sequence: CDR1 LNHNV, CDR2 YYDKDF (reference sequence). DNA for the CDR3: TGTGCCACCAGCAGAGCACGCGGCCGGGACCTGGCAAAGGAGACCCAGTACTTC. Translating it yields CATSRARGRDLAKETQYF.

This clonotype was detected ten times or more. The V and J genes are TRBV3-1 and TRBJ1-2, with D possibly being TRBD1 (5 bases). Germline V gene sequence: CDR1 LGHDT, CDR2 YNNKEL (reference sequence). The V gene lost 2 bases and the J gene lost 7 bases, with 20 bases spanning the gap. The CDR3 has 16 amino acids. The CDR3: CASSQSEGAGRGGYTF. As DNA, the CDR3 is TGTGCCAGCAGCCAAAGTGAAGGGGCAGGGCGGGGTGGCTACACCTTC. Based on the CDR3 plus reference TRBV3-1 and TRBJ1-2, the full variable domain is DTAVSQTPKYLVTQMGNDKSIKCEQNLGHDTMYWYKQDSKKFLKIMFSYNNKELIINETVPNRFSPKSPDKAHLNLHINSLELGDSAVYFCASSQSEGAGRGGYTFGSGTRLTVV.

At least ten counts were recorded for this clonotype. The chain links TRBV20-1 to TRBJ2-7; D remains ambiguous. This CDR3 has 11 amino acids. The germline gives CDR1 DFQATT, CDR2 SNEGSKA (reference sequence). Trimming left V 6 bases short and J 0 bases short, with 6 bases between. CDR3 sequence reads: CSAASSYEQYF. In nucleotides, the CDR3 is TGCAGTGCCGCAAGCTCCTACGAGCAGTACTTC.

There are many counts of this clonotype. The CDR3 DNA is TGTGCCAGCAGCCGCCTGGAGGCGGACCGTTACGAGCAGTACTTC. Its protein product is CASSRLEADRYEQYF. The J gene is TRBJ2-7, the V gene TRBV5-4; tentative D call: TRBD2 (5 bases). From germline, CDR1 is SGHNT and CDR2 YYREEE (reference sequence). V was cut by 4 bases and J by 4 bases, with 18 bases left in between. This CDR3 is 15 amino acids long.

The genes are TRBV11-2 and TRBJ2-7; 8 bases align to TRBD1. The CDR3 totals 15 residues. J gave up 7 bases and V 4 bases, and 12 bases lay outside the gene matches. From germline, CDR1 is SGHAT and CDR2 FQNNGV. CDR3 in amino acids: CASSSPGQEAREQYV. The DNA for the CDR3 is TGTGCCAGCAGCTCACCGGGACAGGAGGCTCGGGAGCAGTACGTC.

This clonotype appeared many times. J is TRBJ1-2 and V is TRBV7-9; perhaps TRBD1 as D (5 bases). The CDR3 runs 17 residues. V was pared by 5 bases and J by 4 bases, with 23 bases between. Germline V lookup: CDR1 SEHNR, CDR2 FQNEAQ (reference sequence). The DNA of the CDR3 is TGTGCCAGCAGCCCTCCCGAGATTCTAGGGGCATCCTATGGCTACACCTTC. It codes for CASSPPEILGASYGYTF.

This clonotype showed up many times. V usage is TRBV6-1 and J usage is TRBJ1-1; D possibly corresponds to TRBD1 (5 bases). Per germline, CDR1 MNHNS and CDR2 SASEGT. CDR3 size: 13 residues. The ends were cut back, 6 bases at V and 5 bases at J, with 13 bases in the middle. The CDR3 bases are TGTGCCAGCAGCACGTACGAGGGGACTGAAGCTTTCTTT. The encoded protein is CASSTYEGTEAFF.

This clonotype has ten or more counts. V and J are TRBV4-3 and TRBJ2-1, with a possible D match to TRBD1 (5 bases). Trimming stripped 0 bases from V and 6 bases from J, with 9 bases between. The CDR3 spans 14 residues. CDR1 and CDR2 (germline): LGHNA, YSLEER. In DNA, the CDR3 is TGCGCCAGCAGCCAAGATCTCACAGGCAATGAGCAGTTCTTC. Amino acids: CASSQDLTGNEQFF.

This clonotype appeared many times. The chain joins TRBV7-3 to TRBJ2-1, with 11 bases matching TRBD1. After removal of 5 bases from V and 8 bases from J, the junction contained 8 bases not matched to a gene. The CDR3 covers 15 residues. Germline V gene sequence: CDR1 SGHTA, CDR2 FQGTGA. The CDR3 nucleotides read TGTGCCAGCAGCCCGTTAGGGACAGGGGGAGATGAGCAGTTCTTC. This gives the protein CASSPLGTGGDEQFF. The full variable domain, in which reference TRBV7-3 and TRBJ2-1 provide the parts outside the CDR3, is GAGVSQTPSNKVTEKGKYVELRCDPISGHTALYWYRQSLGQGPEFLIYFQGTGAADDSGLPNDRFFAVRPEGSVSTLKIQRTERGDSAVYLCASSPLGTGGDEQFFGPGTRLTVL.

This chain uses TRBV6-9 with TRBJ1-6; 11 bases map to TRBD1. Germline lookup yields CDR1 MNHGY and CDR2 SVAAGI. The CDR3 is 16 residues long. Trimming removed 3 bases from V and 10 bases from J; junction bases left unmatched: 8. CDR3 residues: CASSYLGTGGRSPLHF. CDR3 DNA: TGTGCCAGCAGTTACTTGGGGACAGGGGGACGCTCACCCCTCCACTTT.

This clonotype was recorded many times. This rearrangement joins TRBV7-8 to TRBJ2-3; 8 bases line up with TRBD2. The CDR3 runs 17 residues. CDR1 and CDR2 (germline): SGHVS, FQNEAQ. V shed 3 bases, J shed 3 bases, and the junction held 11 bases outside the gene matches. The CDR3 sequence is CASSFRRGGAPTDTQYF. The CDR3 DNA follows: TGTGCCAGCAGCTTCCGTCGGGGGGGGGCGCCTACAGATACGCAGTATTTT.

This clonotype was picked up many times. This chain connects TRBV4-1 to TRBJ2-7; 7 bases agree with TRBD1. V dropped 4 bases and J dropped 2; count of bases not matched to a gene: 8. Germline V gives CDR1 MGHRA, CDR2 YSYEKL. The length of the CDR3 is 15 residues. CDR3 in amino acids: CASSLQQGFPYEQYF. As DNA, the CDR3 is TGCGCCAGCAGCCTCCAACAGGGGTTTCCCTACGAGCAGTACTTC.

This clonotype has at least ten counts. The V and J genes are TRBV7-3 and TRBJ2-7; D perhaps matches TRBD2 (6 bases). Germline V gene sequence: CDR1 SGHTA, CDR2 FQGTGA. The CDR3 contains 13 residues. Trimming shortened V by 5 bases and J by 7 bases, and 15 bases separated the two germline ends. The CDR3 DNA sequence: TGTGCCAGCAGCCCGGGGGACCTCTCTGAGCAGTACTTC. It codes for CASSPGDLSEQYF.

To note about this clonotype: A read error may be the cause here, since a much bigger clone is one base away. This chain joins TRBV24-1 and TRBJ2-1; 7 nucleotides agree with TRBD2. With 4 bases clipped from V and 7 bases from J, the junction kept 15 bases outside the gene matches. The CDR3 consists of 17 residues. Germline values: CDR1 KGHDR, CDR2 SFDVKD. The CDR3, as DNA: TGTGCCACCAGTGACTGGGGGACTAACGGGAATCCGAATGAGCAGTTCTTC. Translating it yields CATSDWGTNGNPNEQFF.

In regard to this clonotype: Germline and junction disagree at one end, which may indicate a read error. The chain is built from TRBV4-2 and TRBJ2-1; 12 bases agree with TRBD2. The CDR3 is 16 amino acids. Germline V gives CDR1 LGHNA, CDR2 YNFKEQ. The CDR3 DNA sequence: TGTGCCAGCAGTCAAGTGGCTAGCGGGAGGGGGAATGAGCAGTTCTTC. This sequence encodes CASSQVASGRGNEQFF.